In its sample, the clone carrying this TCR beta chain was seen many times. Every patient underwent thyroid surgery untreated. Original data processing: CDR3 differences across clinicopathological groups were used to build a distant-metastasis classifier for papillary thyroid cancer. TCRdb re-analyzed the PCR reads through MiXCR. TCRdb assigned the V and J calls; the authors' analysis was not used. The sample records over 15,000 clones, under 15% being singletons. The sample is drawn from a study of metastatic and nonmetastatic thyroid tumors. About the research overall: Comparative analysis of repertoires was undertaken across blood and tumor or nodule tissue obtained from malignant and benign thyroid patients.

This CDR3 contains 14 residues. Germline V gives CDR1 DFQATT, CDR2 SNEGSKA (reference sequence). V was trimmed by 3 bases and J by 4 bases, leaving 13 bases between them. The sequencing sample was made of tumor tissue. This sequence was found in a female donor with papillary thyroid cancer or a benign thyroid nodule (not recorded which). Some clones in this sample may be carry-over from other donors' samples. The chain is built from TRBV20-1 and TRBJ1-5; the D is unclear. The CDR3 bases are TGCAGTGCTAGTGAGGACCTGACGAATCAGCCCCAGCATTTT. It is translated as CSASEDLTNQPQHF.